The sequence of this T cell receptor beta chain was determined in a study of blood T cell repertoires in COVID-19. The wider study: The United States, Italy and Spain provided the acute and convalescent COVID-19 samples.

Source study methods: Estimation of nucleated cell counts relied on the amplification of reference gene primers. Profiling relied on immunoSEQ multiplex PCR, and the TCRdb table lists in-frame clones only, not all of them. V, J and clone size reflect that table, while D and trimming were determined from the DNA. The sample comprises approximately 290,000 clones, roughly 89% of which are singletons, and around 10% rests with the top ten. Enrolled during active infection, Seattle patients were then followed longitudinally. The sequencing input was peripheral blood. This receptor was obtained from a woman under 40 with COVID-19, enrolled during active disease.

The CDR3 DNA is TGTGCCAGCAGTCCGGAGACTCAAGAGACCCAGTACTTC. Protein: CASSPETQETQYF. The chain has TRBV11-3 and TRBJ2-5, with D unclear. Looked up from germline, CDR1 is SGHNT and CDR2 is YENEEA. The CDR3 consists of 13 residues. Deletions cut 6 bases from V and 2 bases from J, with 10 bases between.